This entry features one T cell receptor beta chain sequence. Its specificity is unknown. Per the germline V gene, CDR1 is SEHNR and CDR2 is FQNEAQ (reference sequence). V lost 5 bases and J lost 1; bases outside the gene matches: 3. The CDR3 length is 14 residues. This sample is part of a study of T cell responses to AZD1222 COVID-19 vaccine. The study, taken as a whole, reports: The CD4 TCRs associated with vaccination extended across spike and predominated at 160-218 and 743-854. Repertoires were obtained solely post-peak T cell response. White British people made up most donors, females outnumbered males, and clonal diversity was possibly underestimated. Baseline serology detected seropositivity in only six or seven AZD1222 recipients.

The assay was immunoSEQ multiplex PCR, and TCRdb's table has in-frame clones only and misses some. The sample lists roughly 140,000 clones; roughly nine tenths were seen once. This TCR derives from an adult in good health. J is TRBJ1-1 and V is TRBV7-9; TRBD1 agrees at 8 bases. This specimen was peripheral blood, taken on day 0 of AZD1222 vaccination. In nucleotides, the CDR3 is TGTGCCAGCAGCCCAGGGGGCCCGAACACTGAAGCTTTCTTT. Translated: CASSPGGPNTEAFF.